The 25 T cell receptor beta chains in this list originate from one sample, sequenced in a study of blood T cell repertoires in COVID-19. This table comes from immunoSEQ multiplex PCR, and its TCRdb copy is limited to in-frame clones, with some not included. The sample lists approximately 250,000 clones; around 87% were seen once. The sequenced sample was peripheral blood. These receptors came from an older woman with COVID-19, enrolled during active disease.

This chain links TRBV24-1 with TRBJ2-1, with 11 bases that match TRBD2. With 4 bases clipped from V and 7 bases from J, the junction kept 8 bases outside the gene matches. Germline lookup yields CDR1 KGHDR and CDR2 SFDVKD. The CDR3 has 16 residues. The CDR3 nucleotides read TGTGCCACCAGTGACCGTAGCGGGAGGGCCCTAAATGAGCAGTTCTTC. Translation gives CATSDRSGRALNEQFF.

This chain connects TRBV27 to TRBJ2-5, with a weak D call TRBD2 (5 bases). CDR3 length equals 15 residues. Germline CDR1 MNHEY, CDR2 SMNVEV (reference sequence). V shed 3 bases and J shed 5 bases, with 16 bases lying between them. The CDR3 reads CASSLTMRFRETQYF. CDR3 in DNA: TGTGCCAGCAGTTTGACTATGAGGTTTCGGGAGACCCAGTACTTC.

The chain joins TRBV7-9 to TRBJ1-2; D call uncertain. CDR1 is SEHNR, CDR2 FQNEAQ, per germline (reference sequence). This CDR3 spans 15 amino acids. Trimming stripped 5 bases from V and 3 bases from J, with 16 bases between. The CDR3 nucleotides are TGTGCCAGCAGCCCTCAGAGCCCCGGGTACTATGGCTACACCTTC. Encoded protein: CASSPQSPGYYGYTF.

The chain is built from TRBV5-1 and TRBJ2-5; 11 positions agree with TRBD1. The CDR3 runs to 14 residues. Trimming took 4 bases from V and 5 from J; bases not matched to a gene: 4. CDR1 and CDR2 (germline): SGHRS, YFSETQ. The CDR3 loop reads CASSADRGLETQYF. CDR3 in DNA: TGCGCCAGCAGCGCGGACAGGGGGCTGGAGACCCAGTACTTC.

This chain uses TRBV6-5 with TRBJ1-2, with 9 bases lining up with TRBD1. Germline-derived CDR1 and CDR2 are MNHEY and SVGAGI. The CDR3 covers 14 residues. Trimming removed 5 bases from V and 4 bases from J; junction bases left unmatched: 5. The CDR3: CASSKTGGSYGYTF. The CDR3 DNA reads TGTGCCAGCAGTAAGACAGGGGGGTCCTATGGCTACACCTTC.

The chain links TRBV7-9 to TRBJ1-5, with D possibly matching TRBD1 (6 bases). V was pared by 6 bases and J by 4 bases, with 7 bases between. In germline, CDR1 is SEHNR, CDR2 FQNEAQ (reference sequence). This CDR3 comprises 12 residues. The CDR3 region has the DNA TGTGCCAGCAGTCAGGGGAATCAGCCCCAGCATTTT. Protein sequence: CASSQGNQPQHF.

V and J are TRBV19 and TRBJ2-2, with 7 bases aligning to TRBD2. CDR1 is LNHDA, CDR2 SQIVND, per germline (reference sequence). The CDR3 is 15 residues long. With 3 bases clipped from V and 4 bases from J, the junction kept 5 bases outside the gene matches. The CDR3 coding sequence is TGTGCCAGTAGTATCTCTGGGAGGGGCACCGGGGAGCTGTTTTTT. Encoded protein: CASSISGRGTGELFF.

The chain links TRBV6-4 to TRBJ2-7; the D gene is possibly TRBD2 (6 bases). V dropped 1 base and J dropped 3 bases, with 10 bases sitting between them. The CDR3 spans 14 residues. The V gene's germline CDR1 is MRHNA and CDR2 SNTAGT. This CDR3 is CASSDWRGVYEQYF. CDR3 sequence (DNA): TGTGCCAGCAGTGACTGGCGGGGAGTCTACGAGCAGTACTTC.

The genes are TRBV5-4 and TRBJ2-7; the match to TRBD1 covers 9 bases. The germline V gene encodes CDR1 SGHNT and CDR2 YYREEE (reference sequence). CDR3 length: 15 amino acids. Losses at the gene ends were 2 bases for V and 7 bases for J; bases not matched to a gene: 10. CDR3 nucleotide sequence: TGTGCCAGCAGCTTTGGGGGACAGGGAGCGGGGGAGCAGTACTTC. Its protein is CASSFGGQGAGEQYF.

This clone was seen once. Within the sample, other DNA sequences also encode this same CDR3. The CDR3 region has the DNA TGTGCCAGCAGCTCCAGCTCCTACGAGCAGTACTTC. It translates to CASSSSSYEQYF. The V call is TRBV7-6, the J call TRBJ2-7, with D unresolved. This CDR3 is built from 12 residues. V was clipped by 4 bases and J by 0 bases, with 4 bases between them. The V gene's germline CDR1 is SGHVS and CDR2 FNYEAQ.

The rearrangement links TRBV2 to TRBJ2-3; 10 positions agree with TRBD2. The J segment lost 1 base and the V segment lost 6 bases, leaving 4 bases of the junction unmatched. Germline loops: CDR1 SNHLY, CDR2 FYNNEI. The CDR3 spans 15 residues. The CDR3 DNA reads as TGTGCCAGCAGAACAGCGGGGGGGGGCACAGATACGCAGTATTTT. It yields the protein CASRTAGGGTDTQYF.

V and J are TRBV4-1 and TRBJ1-2; 9 bases are shared with TRBD1. CDR1 and CDR2 (germline): MGHRA, YSYEKL. Germline trimming cut 1 base from V and 6 bases from J; bases unmatched to any gene: 6. The CDR3 runs 15 residues. CDR3 loop: CASSQVVTGGDGYTF. The CDR3 nucleotides are TGCGCCAGCAGCCAAGTCGTGACAGGGGGTGATGGCTACACCTTC.

The V call is TRBV28, the J call TRBJ2-1; D is unresolved. The CDR3 loop spans 13 amino acids. Trimming shortened V by 7 bases and J by 5 bases, and 12 bases separated the two germline ends. The V gene's germline CDR1 is MDHEN and CDR2 SYDVKM. In DNA, the CDR3 is TGTGCCAGCACGACCGGAGCGAACAATGAGCAGTTCTTC. Amino acids: CASTTGANNEQFF.

Only one count was recorded for this clone. V and J are TRBV3-1 (or the pseudogene TRBV3-2) and TRBJ2-1; 11 nucleotides align to TRBD2. From germline, CDR1 is LGHDT and CDR2 YNNKEL (reference sequence). V was pared by 4 bases and J by 9 bases, with 8 bases of the junction left unmatched. CDR3 length: 15 amino acids. The DNA for the CDR3 is TGTGCCAGCAGCCCCTCTGGGACTAGCGGAGTTGAGCAGTTCTTC. Its translation: CASSPSGTSGVEQFF.

This chain connects TRBV5-6 to TRBJ2-7; 8 nucleotides match TRBD1. V was clipped by 4 bases and J by 5 bases; unmatched bases: 14. Germline V CDR1 and CDR2: SGHDT, YYEEEE. CDR3 length: 16 residues. CDR3 loop: CASSQSTGGYRDEQYF. The DNA of the CDR3 is TGTGCCAGCAGCCAGTCTACAGGGGGGTATAGGGACGAGCAGTACTTC.

The V and J genes are TRBV10-3 and TRBJ1-1; D not certain. CDR3 length: 14 residues. The V gene lost 4 bases and the J gene lost 1 base, with 10 bases spanning the gap. The V gene's germline CDR1 is ENHRY and CDR2 SYGVKD. The CDR3 nucleotides are TGTGCCATCAGTGTGCGGGCGACGAACACTGAAGCTTTCTTT. Its protein is CAISVRATNTEAFF.

This chain uses TRBV15 with TRBJ1-6; D is unresolved. Germline values: CDR1 LNHNV, CDR2 YYDKDF (reference sequence). The CDR3 is made up of 14 amino acids. Trimming shortened V by 4 bases and J by 3 bases, and 7 bases separated the two germline ends. Here the CDR3 reads CATSTVYYNSPLHF. CDR3 DNA sequence: TGTGCCACCAGCACTGTATACTATAATTCACCCCTCCACTTT.

This chain links TRBV27 with TRBJ2-1, with 12 bases matching TRBD2. Germline assignment: CDR1 MNHEY and CDR2 SMNVEV (reference sequence). V shed 7 bases, J shed 1 base, and the junction held 17 bases outside the gene matches. This CDR3 contains 20 residues. The CDR3 DNA reads as TGTGCCAGCACCCCCCCGCGGACTAGCGGGACTAAGGGGTCCTACAATGAGCAGTTCTTC. Translation: CASTPPRTSGTKGSYNEQFF.

This clone was seen a single time. The chain combines TRBV12-5 with TRBJ2-7; maybe TRBD1 (6 bases). The CDR3 loop spans 15 amino acids. Trimming pared 2 bases from V and 5 bases from J, leaving 16 bases between. The germline CDR1 and CDR2 sequences are LGHNT and FRNRAP. CDR3 sequence reads: CASGLKGVFPNEQYF. In nucleotides, the CDR3 is TGTGCTAGTGGTTTGAAGGGGGTCTTTCCTAACGAGCAGTACTTC. Combining the CDR3 with reference TRBV12-5 and TRBJ2-7 gives the whole variable domain DARVTQTPRHKVTEMGQEVTMRCQPILGHNTVFWYRQTMMQGLELLAYFRNRAPLDDSGMPKDRFSAEMPDATLATLKIQPSEPRDSAVYFCASGLKGVFPNEQYFGPGTRLTVT.

The chain recombines TRBV19 with TRBJ1-1; TRBD1 matches 7 bases. The CDR3 runs to 15 residues. In germline, CDR1 is LNHDA, CDR2 SQIVND (reference sequence). Trimming at V came to 0 bases and at J to 4 bases, leaving 5 bases not matched to a gene. The CDR3 sequence: CASSIEQGRITEAFF. CDR3 nucleotide sequence: TGTGCCAGTAGTATAGAACAGGGGAGAATCACTGAAGCTTTCTTT.

The chain uses TRBV6-2 or TRBV6-3 and TRBJ1-2; 10 bases are a match to TRBD1. Germline V gives CDR1 MNHEY, CDR2 SVGEGT. CDR3 size: 16 residues. V trimming: 2 bases; J trimming: 2 bases; junction bases outside the gene matches: 5. Written as DNA, the CDR3 is TGTGCCAGCAGTTACATTCGGACAGGGGGAAACTATGGCTACACCTTC. This translates into CASSYIRTGGNYGYTF.

The chain combines TRBV9 with TRBJ2-2; TRBD2 agrees at 7 bases. The germline CDR1 and CDR2 sequences are SGDLS and YYNGEE. The CDR3 is made up of 15 amino acids. Trimming cost V 6 bases and J 6 bases; bases outside gene matches: 11. The CDR3 DNA follows: TGTGCCAGCACCCCGACTAGCCGACACGCCGGGGAGCTGTTTTTT. Translation gives CASTPTSRHAGELFF.

The gene calls are TRBV7-3 and TRBJ2-1; TRBD2 aligns across 10 bases. Losses at the gene ends were 3 bases for V and 2 bases for J; bases not matched to a gene: 10. The CDR3 runs to 18 residues. Germline V gene data show CDR1 as SGHTA and CDR2 as FQGTGA. CDR3: CASSFRLAGVGTYNEQFF. The CDR3 region has the DNA TGTGCCAGCAGCTTCCGGCTAGCGGGAGTGGGGACCTACAATGAGCAGTTCTTC. The full variable domain, its missing parts supplied by reference TRBV7-3 and TRBJ2-1, is GAGVSQTPSNKVTEKGKYVELRCDPISGHTALYWYRQSLGQGPEFLIYFQGTGAADDSGLPNDRFFAVRPEGSVSTLKIQRTERGDSAVYLCASSFRLAGVGTYNEQFFGPGTRLTVL.

This sequence joins TRBV4-2 and TRBJ2-3; 10 bases agree with TRBD2. The germline gives CDR1 LGHNA, CDR2 YNFKEQ. V gave up 1 base and J gave up 2 bases; unmatched junction bases: 6. CDR3 length equals 17 residues. CDR3 in DNA: TGTGCCAGCAGCCAAGGGGGTAGCGGGAGGAACACAGATACGCAGTATTTT. It is translated as CASSQGGSGRNTDTQYF.

This sequence joins TRBV19 and TRBJ1-4; TRBD1 aligns across 11 bases. This CDR3 contains 12 residues. Trimming cost V 11 bases and J 10 bases; bases outside gene matches: 6. Germline V lookup: CDR1 LNHDA, CDR2 SQIVND (reference sequence). This CDR3 is CAGGTGGGKLFF. In DNA, the CDR3 is TGTGCCGGTGGGACAGGGGGTGGAAAACTGTTTTTT.